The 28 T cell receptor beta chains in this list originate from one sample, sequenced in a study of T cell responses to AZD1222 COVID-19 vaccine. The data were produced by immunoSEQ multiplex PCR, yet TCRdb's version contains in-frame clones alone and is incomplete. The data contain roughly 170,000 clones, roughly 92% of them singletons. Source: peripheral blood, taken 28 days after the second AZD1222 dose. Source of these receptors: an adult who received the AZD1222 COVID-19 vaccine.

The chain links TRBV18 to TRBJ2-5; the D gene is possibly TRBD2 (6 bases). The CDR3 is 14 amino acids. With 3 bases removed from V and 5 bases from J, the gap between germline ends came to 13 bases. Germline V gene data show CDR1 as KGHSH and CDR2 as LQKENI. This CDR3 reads CASSPPSGVETQYF. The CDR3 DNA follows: TGTGCCAGCTCACCCCCCTCGGGAGTTGAGACCCAGTACTTC.

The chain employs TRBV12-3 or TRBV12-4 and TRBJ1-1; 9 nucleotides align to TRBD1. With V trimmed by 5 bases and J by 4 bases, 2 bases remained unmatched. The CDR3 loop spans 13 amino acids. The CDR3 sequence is CASSRQGGTEAFF. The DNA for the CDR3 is TGTGCCAGCAGTAGACAGGGGGGCACTGAAGCTTTCTTT.

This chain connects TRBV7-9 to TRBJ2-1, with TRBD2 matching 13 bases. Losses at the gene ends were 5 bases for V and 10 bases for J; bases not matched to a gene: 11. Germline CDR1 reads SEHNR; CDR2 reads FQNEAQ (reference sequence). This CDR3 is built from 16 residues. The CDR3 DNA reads TGTGCCAGCAGCATGAGGACTAGCGGGAGTACAAGGGAGCAGTTCTTC. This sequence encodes CASSMRTSGSTREQFF.

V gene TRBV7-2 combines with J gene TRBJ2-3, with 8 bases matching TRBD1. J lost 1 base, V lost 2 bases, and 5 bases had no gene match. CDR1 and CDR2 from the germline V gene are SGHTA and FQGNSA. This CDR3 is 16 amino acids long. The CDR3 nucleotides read TGTGCCAGCAGCTTACAGGGGGCGCTCGGCACAGATACGCAGTATTTT. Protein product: CASSLQGALGTDTQYF.

The CDR3 here is CASSPQGRRLNTEAFF. The CDR3 nucleotides read TGTGCCAGCAGTCCCCAGGGCAGGCGCTTGAACACTGAAGCTTTCTTT. V is TRBV2 and J is TRBJ1-1, with TRBD1 as a possible D gene (5 bases). The CDR3 loop spans 16 amino acids. The germline gives CDR1 SNHLY, CDR2 FYNNEI. The ends were cut back, 5 bases at V and 0 bases at J, with 16 bases in the middle.

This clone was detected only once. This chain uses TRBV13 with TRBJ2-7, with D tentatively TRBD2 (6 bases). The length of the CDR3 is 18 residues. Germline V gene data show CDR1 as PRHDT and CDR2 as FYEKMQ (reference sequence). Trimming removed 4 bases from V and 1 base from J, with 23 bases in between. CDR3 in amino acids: CASSSSPDRWRGSYEQYF. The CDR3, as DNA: TGTGCCAGCAGCTCAAGCCCTGATCGGTGGAGGGGATCCTACGAGCAGTACTTC.

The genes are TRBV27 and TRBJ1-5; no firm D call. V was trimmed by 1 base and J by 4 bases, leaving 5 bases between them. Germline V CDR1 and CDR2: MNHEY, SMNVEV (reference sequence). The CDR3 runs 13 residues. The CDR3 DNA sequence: TGTGCCAGCAGTTTATGGGAGAATCAGCCCCAGCATTTT. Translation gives CASSLWENQPQHF.

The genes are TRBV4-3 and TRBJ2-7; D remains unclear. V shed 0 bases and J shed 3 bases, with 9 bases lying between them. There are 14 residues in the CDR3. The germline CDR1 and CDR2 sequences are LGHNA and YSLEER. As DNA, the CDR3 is TGCGCCAGCAGCCAAGATCGTAGTAGCTACGAGCAGTACTTC. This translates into CASSQDRSSYEQYF.

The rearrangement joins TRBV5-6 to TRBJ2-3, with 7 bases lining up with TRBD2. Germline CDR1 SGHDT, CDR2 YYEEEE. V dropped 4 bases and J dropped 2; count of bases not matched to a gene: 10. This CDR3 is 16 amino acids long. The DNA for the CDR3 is TGTGCCAGCAGCGAGAGAGAGCGGGGCGCCACAGATACGCAGTATTTT. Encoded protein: CASSERERGATDTQYF.

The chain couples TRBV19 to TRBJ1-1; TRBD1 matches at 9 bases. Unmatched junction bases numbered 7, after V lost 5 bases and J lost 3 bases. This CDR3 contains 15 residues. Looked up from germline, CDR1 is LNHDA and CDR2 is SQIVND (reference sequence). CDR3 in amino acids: CASSYQQGAYTEAFF. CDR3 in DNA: TGTGCCAGTAGTTACCAACAGGGGGCGTACACTGAAGCTTTCTTT.

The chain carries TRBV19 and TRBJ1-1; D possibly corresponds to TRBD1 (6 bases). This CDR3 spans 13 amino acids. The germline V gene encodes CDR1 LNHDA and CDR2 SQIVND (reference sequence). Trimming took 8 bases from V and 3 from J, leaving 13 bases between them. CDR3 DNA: TGTGCCAGTGGATGGGGGGCTTACACTGAAGCTTTCTTT. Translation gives CASGWGAYTEAFF. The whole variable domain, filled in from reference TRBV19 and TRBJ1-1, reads DGGITQSPKYLFRKEGQNVTLSCEQNLNHDAMYWYRQDPGQGLRLIYYSQIVNDFQKGDIAEGYSVSREKKESFPLTVTSAQKNPTAFYLCASGWGAYTEAFFGQGTRLTVV.

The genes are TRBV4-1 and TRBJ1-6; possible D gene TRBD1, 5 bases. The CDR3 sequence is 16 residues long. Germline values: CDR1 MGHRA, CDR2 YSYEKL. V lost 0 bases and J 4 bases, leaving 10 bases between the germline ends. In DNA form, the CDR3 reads TGCGCCAGCAGCCAAGAGAGCAGGGCTTATAATTCACCCCTCCACTTT. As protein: CASSQESRAYNSPLHF.

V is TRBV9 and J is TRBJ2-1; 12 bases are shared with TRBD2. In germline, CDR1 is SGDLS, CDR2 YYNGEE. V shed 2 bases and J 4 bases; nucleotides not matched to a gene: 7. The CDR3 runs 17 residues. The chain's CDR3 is CASSVRTLAGGYNEQFF. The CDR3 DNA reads TGTGCCAGCAGCGTTCGGACCCTAGCGGGAGGGTACAATGAGCAGTTCTTC.

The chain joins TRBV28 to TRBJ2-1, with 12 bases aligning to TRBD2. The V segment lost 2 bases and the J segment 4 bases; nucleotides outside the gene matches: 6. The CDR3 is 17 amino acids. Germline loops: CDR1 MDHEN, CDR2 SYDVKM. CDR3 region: CASSLVGLAGIYNEQFF. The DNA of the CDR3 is TGTGCCAGCAGTTTAGTGGGACTAGCGGGTATTTACAATGAGCAGTTCTTC.

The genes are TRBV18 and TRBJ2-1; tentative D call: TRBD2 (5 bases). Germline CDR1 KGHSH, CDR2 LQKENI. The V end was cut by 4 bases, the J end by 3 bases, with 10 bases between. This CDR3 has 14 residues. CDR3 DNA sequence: TGTGCCAGCTCACGACCCGGGGTCTACAATGAGCAGTTCTTC. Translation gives CASSRPGVYNEQFF.

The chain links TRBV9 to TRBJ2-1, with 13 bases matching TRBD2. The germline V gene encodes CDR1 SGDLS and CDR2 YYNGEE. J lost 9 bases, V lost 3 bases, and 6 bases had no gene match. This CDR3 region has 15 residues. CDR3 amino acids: CASSATSGGGGEQFF. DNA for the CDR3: TGTGCCAGCAGCGCTACTAGCGGGGGGGGTGGTGAGCAGTTCTTC.

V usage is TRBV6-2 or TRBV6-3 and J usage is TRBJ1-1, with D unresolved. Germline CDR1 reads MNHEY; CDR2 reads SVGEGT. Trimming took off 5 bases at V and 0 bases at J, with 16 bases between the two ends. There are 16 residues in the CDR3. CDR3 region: CASSDPRKLMNTEAFF. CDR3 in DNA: TGTGCCAGCAGTGACCCCCGGAAACTAATGAACACTGAAGCTTTCTTT.

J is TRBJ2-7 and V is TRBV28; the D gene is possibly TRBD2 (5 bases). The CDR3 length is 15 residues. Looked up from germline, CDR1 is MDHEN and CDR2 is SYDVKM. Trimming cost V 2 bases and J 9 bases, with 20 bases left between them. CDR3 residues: CASSLPGFGVEVQYF. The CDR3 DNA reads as TGTGCCAGCAGTTTACCAGGCTTTGGGGTGGAGGTGCAGTACTTC.

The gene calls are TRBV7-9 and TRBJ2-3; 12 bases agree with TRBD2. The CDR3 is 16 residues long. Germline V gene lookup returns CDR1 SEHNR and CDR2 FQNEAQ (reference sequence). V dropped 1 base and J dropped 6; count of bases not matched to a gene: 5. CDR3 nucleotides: TGTGCCAGCAGCTTAGGGACTAGCGGGACCCGGGATACGCAGTATTTT. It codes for CASSLGTSGTRDTQYF.

Here the CDR3 reads CASSQPPAGSTGELFF. In nucleotides, the CDR3 is TGTGCCAGCAGCCAGCCGCCAGCGGGGTCCACCGGGGAGCTGTTTTTT. The gene calls are TRBV11-2 and TRBJ2-2; 7 nucleotides match TRBD2. Germline CDR1 reads SGHAT; CDR2 reads FQNNGV. Trimming removed 5 bases from V and 4 bases from J; junction bases left unmatched: 10. The CDR3 has 16 amino acids.

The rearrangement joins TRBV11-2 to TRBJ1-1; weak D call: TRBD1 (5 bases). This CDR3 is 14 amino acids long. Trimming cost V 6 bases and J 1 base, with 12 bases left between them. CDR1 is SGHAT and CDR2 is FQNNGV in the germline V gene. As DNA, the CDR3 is TGTGCCAGCAGTTCGGTAGGGGCGAACACTGAAGCTTTCTTT. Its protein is CASSSVGANTEAFF.

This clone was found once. For the CDR3, the DNA is TGTGCCATCTCCAAGGGGACAGGGGCTTACGAGCAGTACTTC. It yields the protein CAISKGTGAYEQYF. This chain links TRBV19 with TRBJ2-7; 10 bases match TRBD1. The germline gives CDR1 LNHDA, CDR2 SQIVND (reference sequence). The V and J ends lost 10 bases and 4 bases, in that order; junction bases with no gene match: 10. The CDR3 contains 14 residues.

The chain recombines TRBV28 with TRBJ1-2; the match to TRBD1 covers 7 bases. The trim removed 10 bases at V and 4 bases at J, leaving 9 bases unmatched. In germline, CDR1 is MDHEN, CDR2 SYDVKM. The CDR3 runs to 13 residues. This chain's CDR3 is CAIQEQGIYGYTF. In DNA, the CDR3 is TGTGCCATACAAGAACAGGGGATCTATGGCTACACCTTC.

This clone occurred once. The CDR3 DNA reads as TGTGCCAGCAAACAGGGGGCGGCGAACACTGAAGCTTTCTTT. This translates into CASKQGAANTEAFF. The chain uses TRBV2 and TRBJ1-1; TRBD1 matches at 9 bases. J was trimmed by 1 base and V by 7 bases; bases with no gene match: 4. Germline-derived CDR1 and CDR2 are SNHLY and FYNNEI. CDR3 length: 14 amino acids.

The CDR3 nucleotides are TGTGCCAGCAGCTTAGTGCGGACAGAGAACACTGAAGCTTTCTTT. As protein: CASSLVRTENTEAFF. V and J are TRBV11-2 and TRBJ1-1, with a possible D match to TRBD1 (6 bases). The CDR3 consists of 15 residues. Germline values: CDR1 SGHAT, CDR2 FQNNGV. V shed 1 base and J shed 1 base, with 10 bases lying between them.

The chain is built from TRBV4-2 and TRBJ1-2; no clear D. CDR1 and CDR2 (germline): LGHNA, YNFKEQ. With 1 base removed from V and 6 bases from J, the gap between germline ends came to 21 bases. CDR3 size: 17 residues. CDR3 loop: CASSQVKFASLLDGYTF. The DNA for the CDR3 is TGTGCCAGCAGCCAAGTTAAATTTGCCAGCCTTCTCGATGGCTACACCTTC.

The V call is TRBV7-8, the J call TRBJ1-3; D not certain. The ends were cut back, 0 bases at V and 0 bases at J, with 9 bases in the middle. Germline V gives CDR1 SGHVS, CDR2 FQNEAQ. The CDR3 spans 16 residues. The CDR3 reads CASSLAPHLSGNTIYF. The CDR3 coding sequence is TGTGCCAGCAGCTTAGCGCCGCACCTCTCTGGAAACACCATATATTTT.

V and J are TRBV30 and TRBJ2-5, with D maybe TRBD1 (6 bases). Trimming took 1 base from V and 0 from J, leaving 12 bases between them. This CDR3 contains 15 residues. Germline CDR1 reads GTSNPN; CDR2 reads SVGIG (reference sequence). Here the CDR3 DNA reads TGTGCCTGGAGTGAAGGACAGTCGTACCAAGAGACCCAGTACTTC. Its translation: CAWSEGQSYQETQYF.